This TCR beta chain was observed in a study of PD-1 blockade in classical Hodgkin lymphoma. The protocol was immunoSEQ multiplex PCR, while the TCRdb copy is restricted to in-frame clones and leaves out a portion. In the table there are 25,000 to 35,000 clones, 72% of which are singletons. The time point was: cycle 4 day 1 (C4D1), after less than 7 weeks of nivolumab. Autologous stem cell transplantation was followed by relapse in every patient, and brentuximab vedotin exposure varied. The CDR3 is 12 amino acids. Germline CDR1 and CDR2: SGHNT and YYREEE (reference sequence). The V and J ends lost 2 bases and 7 bases respectively, with 9 bases between them.

The genes are TRBV5-4 and TRBJ1-1; D unresolved. The receptor was isolated from a human donor with classical Hodgkin lymphoma. Sample: peripheral blood mononuclear cells (PBMCs), taken before the fourth cycle of nivolumab. The CDR3 sequence: CASSFGRGEAFF. The CDR3 DNA reads TGTGCCAGCAGCTTTGGGCGGGGTGAAGCTTTCTTT.